The present entry profiles one TCR beta chain with its context. Its antigen remains unknown. The PCR employed 60 Vbeta primers together with 13 Jbeta primers. Clones were sequenced by immunoSEQ multiplex PCR, and TCRdb holds only the in-frame ones, with some missing. The table shows over 200,000 clones, with roughly 80% occurring only once. This entry belongs to a study of cytomegalovirus exposure and HLA in healthy donors. Study findings and constraints: The study listed about 150 cytomegalovirus-associated TCR beta chains. Sequencing likely produced, as an artifact, a cluster of highly shared sequence variants.

The CDR3 is 13 residues long. Trimming stripped 4 bases from V and 5 bases from J, with 11 bases between. Per the germline V gene, CDR1 is LNHNV and CDR2 is YYDKDF (reference sequence). V is TRBV15 and J is TRBJ2-5, with a tentative D call TRBD2 (5 bases). Sequenced material: PBMCs. The sequence was collected from a man in his forties in good health and CMV-seropositive. In DNA form, the CDR3 reads TGTGCCACCAGCAAGCAACCGGGGGAGACCCAGTACTTC. It codes for CATSKQPGETQYF.